The next 21 T cell receptor beta chains were all read from a single sample in a study of persistence of HIV-infected CD4 T cells. Nonspecific anti-CD3/anti-CD28 bead stimulation represents the broad CD4+ T cell repertoire. Sorting selected CD4+ T cells upregulating both CD40 ligand and CD69. The immunoSEQ assay was version 4, run in survey mode. Data came from immunoSEQ multiplex PCR; TCRdb stores just in-frame clones and leaves some out. This sample yields 35,000 to 50,000 clones, of which 80% to 95% are seen a single time; 1.8% belongs to the top ten. For these receptors, no antigen is known. Sequences were derived from CD4+ T cells sorted from PBMCs after 18-hour stimulation, sampled from a patient who received antiretroviral therapy. The source is an adult man with HIV who was CMV-seropositive.

V and J are TRBV5-1 and TRBJ2-7; perhaps D is TRBD1 or TRBD2 (5 bases each). Germline V CDR1 and CDR2: SGHRS, YFSETQ. CDR3 length equals 14 residues. Trimming stripped 2 bases from V and 2 bases from J, with 11 bases between. In DNA, the CDR3 is TGCGCCAGCAGCTTTCCGGGGACCCCCTACGAGCAGTACTTC. Translating it yields CASSFPGTPYEQYF.

V is TRBV24-1 and J is TRBJ2-1; a weak D match, TRBD2 (5 bases). The CDR3 length is 16 residues. Germline CDR1 and CDR2: KGHDR and SFDVKD. The germline V and J ends were trimmed by 3 bases and 5 bases, with 16 bases remaining between them. The CDR3 spells CATSDVRGPGNNEQFF. The DNA of the CDR3 is TGTGCCACCAGTGATGTTCGAGGACCCGGGAACAATGAGCAGTTCTTC.

V and J are TRBV7-9 and TRBJ2-7; unclear D gene. The CDR3 extends over 11 amino acids. With 4 bases removed from V and 3 bases from J, the gap between germline ends came to 4 bases. The V gene's germline CDR1 is SEHNR and CDR2 FQNEAQ (reference sequence). The CDR3 bases are TGTGCCAGCAGCTACGACTACGAGCAGTACTTC. Translation gives CASSYDYEQYF.

The V gene is TRBV7-8, the J gene TRBJ2-7, with TRBD2 as a possible D gene (7 bases). The CDR3 length is 15 residues. V was shortened by 2 bases and J by 4 bases, with 15 bases between the two germline ends. From germline, CDR1 is SGHVS and CDR2 FQNEAQ. The CDR3 sequence: CASSLSAGRGYEQYF. The CDR3 coding sequence is TGTGCCAGCAGCTTATCGGCAGGGAGGGGGTACGAGCAGTACTTC.

The chain is built from TRBV6-6 and TRBJ2-7; 12 nucleotides line up with TRBD1. CDR1 and CDR2 from the germline V gene are MNHNY and SVGAGI (reference sequence). The CDR3 totals 17 residues. V shed 5 bases and J 2 bases; nucleotides not matched to a gene: 10. The CDR3 reads CASSRDRGPGGTYEQYF. The CDR3, as DNA: TGTGCCAGCAGTCGGGACAGGGGGCCCGGGGGCACCTACGAGCAGTACTTC.

The V call is TRBV6-5, the J call TRBJ2-7; D may be TRBD2 (7 bases). This CDR3 region has 14 residues. CDR1 is MNHEY and CDR2 is SVGAGI in the germline V gene. V was clipped by 6 bases and J by 2 bases, with 14 bases between them. This CDR3 reads CASSKGGDPYEQYF. In nucleotides, the CDR3 is TGTGCCAGCAGCAAAGGGGGGGATCCCTACGAGCAGTACTTC.

The chain uses TRBV3-1 (or the pseudogene TRBV3-2) and TRBJ2-2; D is unresolved. The CDR3 extends over 17 amino acids. Germline loops: CDR1 LGHDT, CDR2 YNNKEL (reference sequence). The V end was cut by 0 bases, the J end by 4 bases, with 15 bases between. CDR3 nucleotide sequence: TGTGCCAGCAGCCAAGATCTAGGACGACTCCCCACCGGGGAGCTGTTTTTT. Translation gives CASSQDLGRLPTGELFF.

This rearrangement joins TRBV6-1 to TRBJ1-1; tentatively, D is TRBD1 (5 bases). Trimming took off 4 bases at V and 0 bases at J, with 15 bases between the two ends. The CDR3 contains 16 residues. CDR1 MNHNS and CDR2 SASEGT come from the germline V gene. The CDR3 DNA reads TGTGCCAGCAGTGGAGCCAGGGTCTCCCTGAACACTGAAGCTTTCTTT. The encoded protein is CASSGARVSLNTEAFF.

This chain links TRBV21-1 with TRBJ2-7. TRBV21-1 is termed a pseudogene. The CDR3 sequence is 16 residues long. The CDR3 bases are TGTGCCAGCAGCAAAGTTGTGAGAGGGGGGCCCTACGAGCAGTACTTC. Amino acid sequence: CASSKVVRGGPYEQYF.

V and J are TRBV3-1 (or the pseudogene TRBV3-2) and TRBJ1-4; D gene unclear. The CDR3 has 13 residues. Germline loops: CDR1 LGHDT, CDR2 YNNKEL (reference sequence). V was trimmed by 0 bases and J by 6 bases, leaving 5 bases between them. The CDR3 nucleotides are TGTGCCAGCAGCCAAGACAGAGATGAAAAACTGTTTTTT. Its protein product is CASSQDRDEKLFF.

V and J are TRBV6-5 and TRBJ2-7; 9 bases line up with TRBD1. With 6 bases clipped from V and 3 bases from J, the junction kept 6 bases outside the gene matches. The CDR3 length is 14 residues. CDR1 MNHEY and CDR2 SVGAGI come from the germline V gene. CDR3 bases: TGTGCCAGCAGGGGGACAGGGATAGACTACGAGCAGTACTTC. Protein product: CASRGTGIDYEQYF.

The rearrangement links TRBV4-2 to TRBJ1-3; possibly TRBD1 for D (6 bases). Per germline, CDR1 LGHNA and CDR2 YNFKEQ. The V and J ends lost 6 bases and 0 bases respectively, with 12 bases between them. This CDR3 has 15 residues. The CDR3 region has the DNA TGTGCCAGCAGTAAAGGGGGGTTCTCTGGAAACACCATATATTTT. As protein: CASSKGGFSGNTIYF.

This chain links TRBV5-1 with TRBJ2-3; the match to TRBD2 covers 8 bases. Germline trimming cut 7 bases from V and 1 base from J; bases unmatched to any gene: 5. CDR3 size: 14 residues. Germline V gene data show CDR1 as SGHRS and CDR2 as YFSETQ. CDR3 protein: CASHPGGGTDTQYF. The CDR3 nucleotides are TGCGCCAGCCACCCCGGGGGGGGCACAGATACGCAGTATTTT.

The V call is TRBV19, the J call TRBJ2-1, with 7 bases matching TRBD2. CDR1 is LNHDA, CDR2 SQIVND, per germline (reference sequence). The CDR3 has 14 residues. V was pared by 3 bases and J by 7 bases, with 6 bases of the junction left unmatched. The CDR3 spells CASSIGREGNEQFF. The CDR3 nucleotides are TGTGCCAGTAGTATCGGCAGGGAGGGAAATGAGCAGTTCTTC. The full variable domain, rest sourced from reference TRBV19 and TRBJ2-1, is DGGITQSPKYLFRKEGQNVTLSCEQNLNHDAMYWYRQDPGQGLRLIYYSQIVNDFQKGDIAEGYSVSREKKESFPLTVTSAQKNPTAFYLCASSIGREGNEQFFGPGTRLTVL.

The rearrangement joins TRBV5-1 to TRBJ1-1; D remains ambiguous. Germline V gives CDR1 SGHRS, CDR2 YFSETQ. V shed 0 bases and J shed 1 base, with 7 bases lying between them. This CDR3 comprises 14 residues. The CDR3: CASSLGAANTEAFF. Here the CDR3 DNA reads TGCGCCAGCAGCTTGGGGGCGGCGAACACTGAAGCTTTCTTT.

The chain combines TRBV18 with TRBJ2-3; D call uncertain. The length of the CDR3 is 14 residues. Germline V gene data show CDR1 as KGHSH and CDR2 as LQKENI. V was cut by 2 bases and J by 4 bases, with 10 bases left in between. CDR3 nucleotide sequence: TGTGCCAGCTCACCAGGGTTGAGCGCAGATACGCAGTATTTT. Translation: CASSPGLSADTQYF.

A single count supports this clone. This chain connects TRBV6-5 to TRBJ2-7, with 7 nucleotides matching TRBD1. Germline loops: CDR1 MNHEY, CDR2 SVGAGI. J gave up 1 base and V 4 bases, and 7 bases lay outside the gene matches. The CDR3 contains 15 residues. The chain's CDR3 is CASSSPRDRSYEQYF. The CDR3 region has the DNA TGTGCCAGCAGTTCCCCCCGGGACAGATCCTACGAGCAGTACTTC.

The J gene is TRBJ2-5, the V gene TRBV10-3; tentatively, D is TRBD2 (5 bases). This CDR3 comprises 15 residues. The V end was cut by 0 bases, the J end by 4 bases, with 12 bases between. Germline CDR1 ENHRY, CDR2 SYGVKD. CDR3 protein: CAISESEGRPETQYF. In nucleotides, the CDR3 is TGTGCCATCAGTGAGTCTGAGGGCAGGCCAGAGACCCAGTACTTC.

The chain recombines TRBV6-6 with TRBJ2-3, with D unclear. Trimming took off 6 bases at V and 6 bases at J, with 7 bases between the two ends. Per germline, CDR1 MNHNY and CDR2 SVGAGI (reference sequence). This CDR3 contains 11 residues. The chain's CDR3 is CASRRADTQYF. CDR3 sequence (DNA): TGTGCCAGCAGAAGAGCGGATACGCAGTATTTT.

The J gene is TRBJ2-7, the V gene TRBV19; D may be TRBD1 (6 bases). The CDR3 is made up of 15 amino acids. In germline, CDR1 is LNHDA, CDR2 SQIVND (reference sequence). V dropped 5 bases and J dropped 2 bases, with 16 bases sitting between them. This CDR3 is CASSSPSTGTYEQYF. As DNA, the CDR3 is TGTGCCAGTAGTTCTCCGTCTACAGGGACCTACGAGCAGTACTTC. The full variable domain, completed using reference TRBV19 and TRBJ2-7, is DGGITQSPKYLFRKEGQNVTLSCEQNLNHDAMYWYRQDPGQGLRLIYYSQIVNDFQKGDIAEGYSVSREKKESFPLTVTSAQKNPTAFYLCASSSPSTGTYEQYFGPGTRLTVT.

V is TRBV9 and J is TRBJ1-6; weak D call: TRBD1 (5 bases). The length of the CDR3 is 14 residues. The germline V gene has CDR1 SGDLS and CDR2 YYNGEE. V was trimmed by 3 bases and J by 12 bases, leaving 16 bases between them. The CDR3 here is CASSAQGGHQPLHF. The DNA for the CDR3 is TGTGCCAGCAGCGCCCAGGGTGGGCATCAACCCCTCCACTTT.